The following is a T cell receptor beta chain sequence with its context. Its target is unknown. The CDR3 totals 14 residues. Looked up from germline, CDR1 is SGHTA and CDR2 is FQGNSA. V was pared by 5 bases and J by 3 bases, with 4 bases of the junction left unmatched. These data are taken from a study of vaccination and CD4 T cells after COVID-19. Whole-study context: In the convalescent group, nasal swab PCR was SARS-CoV-2 positive; roughly 10 cases were mild and one severe.

Sequencing of the DNA from cultured CD4+ T cells was carried out with the Oncomine TCR Beta short-read assay. The genomic DNA was obtained from cultured CD4+ T cells by extraction with the QIAamp micro DNA kit. TCRdb independently ran MiXCR on the PCR reads; one entry per CDR3 protein. This table holds over 10,000 distinct CDR3 sequences, around 75% found once. Treatment described: roughly ten-day PBMC culture with coronavirus spike peptide pools or control peptides (ViraFEST assay). The ViraFEST method relied on peptide pools to expand antigen-specific T cells, followed by TCR sequencing. The rearrangement uses TRBV7-2 and TRBJ1-5, with 7 bases that match TRBD1. The clonotype comes from a human donor who had recovered from COVID-19. Sequencing was carried out using CD4+ T cells from blood, cultured in vitro. The CDR3 sequence is CASSGGTANQPQHF. CDR3 in DNA: TGTGCCAGCAGCGGAGGGACAGCCAATCAGCCCCAGCATTTT.